This T cell receptor (beta chain) emerged from a study of cytomegalovirus exposure and HLA in healthy donors. Overall study findings and caveats: Looking again later, the authors saw that most CMV-associated TCR beta chains seemed HLA-restricted.

The CDR3 is 15 amino acids. From germline, CDR1 is SQVTM and CDR2 ANQGSEA. J gave up 6 bases and V 3 bases, and 11 bases lay outside the gene matches. Worth noting for this clone: As yet, its antigen is unknown.

Primers for the PCR totalled 60 Vbeta and 13 Jbeta. TCRdb's copy holds only in-frame clones and misses some; the assay was immunoSEQ multiplex PCR. The sample yields hundreds of thousands of clones, roughly 89% seen once. This TCR came from a woman under 30 in good health and CMV-seronegative. The specimen sequenced was PBMCs. The chain joins TRBV29-1 to TRBJ2-7; 10 bases match TRBD1. The CDR3 DNA follows: TGCAGCGTTGATTCCGGACAGGGGGAAATCAGCGAGCAGTACTTC. As protein: CSVDSGQGEISEQYF.